This TCR beta chain was captured by sequencing in a study of blood T cells in healthy people across ages. Study outcomes and limitations: A roughly linear age-dependent decrease characterized TCR beta diversity per million T cells.

Germline loops: CDR1 MNHNY, CDR2 SVGAGI (reference sequence). The CDR3 loop spans 13 amino acids. Trimming cost V 8 bases and J 3 bases; bases outside gene matches: 3. Concerning this clonotype: Its antigen is still unknown.

Next came a second PCR, run for 7 to 11 cycles, which used a sample-barcoded 5' primer along with a J-beta primer mix. Each CDR3 protein is one row after TCRdb ran MiXCR on the 5' RACE reads. This table has 750,000 to 950,000 distinct CDR3 sequences, around a quarter appearing once. This sample also appeared in a second study, on T cells of mothers and their children.

The chain employs TRBV6-6 and TRBJ2-1, with 8 bases identical to TRBD1. The TCR comes from a boy between 10 and 17 years old in good health. The sample consisted of blood. Here the CDR3 reads CASRDRYYNEQFF. DNA for the CDR3: TGTGCCAGCCGGGACAGGTACTACAATGAGCAGTTCTTC.